A selection of T cell receptor beta chains follows, all from one sample in a study of Graves' ophthalmopathy and Graves' hyperthyroidism. Each CDR3 protein is one row after TCRdb ran MiXCR on the multiplex PCR reads. The sample contains 150,000 to 200,000 distinct CDR3 sequences, about 40% of which appear only once. Material: peripheral blood. These receptors were collected from a woman between 40 and 55 years old with Graves' ophthalmopathy. Both conserved end residues are part of each CDR3. The D gene is left open where the match is weak. Expanded clones get a size class; other rows say once, few or many, or leave the size out.

>TRBJ1-2|many|TRBV27|TRBD1
CASSLRRTGGFGYTF
TGTGCCAGCAGTTTAAGGAGGACAGGGGGTTTTGGCTACACCTTC
>TRBJ2-7|many|TRBV28|-
CASSPHGHYEQYF
TGTGCCAGCAGCCCCCACGGGCACTACGAGCAGTACTTC
>TRBJ2-3|few|TRBV5-1|-
CASSSQHTDTQYF
TGCGCCAGCAGCTCACAACACACAGATACGCAGTATTTT
>TRBJ2-7|-|TRBV6-2/TRBV6-3|TRBD2
CASTNTVAGAYEQYF
TGTGCCAGCACCAACACCGTGGCGGGAGCCTACGAGCAGTACTTC
>TRBJ2-7|few|TRBV11-1|-
CASSLDGGHRYYEQYF
TGTGCCAGCAGCTTAGACGGGGGACACCGCTACTACGAGCAGTACTTC
>TRBJ1-1|once|TRBV6-2/TRBV6-3|-
CATSLVRGSTLNTEAFF
TGTGCCACCTCGTTAGTTAGGGGAAGTACCTTGAACACTGAAGCTTTCTTT
>TRBJ2-2|many|TRBV7-9|-
CASSPPRGTGELFF
TGTGCCAGCAGCCCCCCCCGGGGCACCGGGGAGCTGTTTTTT
>TRBJ1-5|many|TRBV20-1|-
CSASLGGFDQPQHF
TGCAGTGCTAGTTTGGGGGGGTTTGATCAGCCCCAGCATTTT
>TRBJ2-5|few|TRBV15|-
CATSSRPGGNQETQYF
TGTGCCACCAGCAGTAGACCCGGGGGTAACCAAGAGACCCAGTACTTC
>TRBJ2-6|many|TRBV20-1|-
CSARGGALSGANVLTF
TGCAGTGCTAGAGGGGGTGCGCTCTCTGGGGCCAACGTCCTGACTTTC
>TRBJ1-5|many|TRBV12-3/TRBV12-4|TRBD1
CASSLRTGGNQPQHF
TGTGCCAGCAGTCTTAGGACAGGCGGCAATCAGCCCCAGCATTTT
>TRBJ1-5|-|TRBV25-1|-
CASSEHGNQPQHF
TGTGCCAGCAGTGAGCACGGGAATCAGCCCCAGCATTTT
>TRBJ2-5|-|TRBV5-1|-
CASSASTVETQYF
TGCGCCAGCAGCGCGTCGACAGTCGAGACCCAGTACTTC
>TRBJ2-6|many|TRBV12-3/TRBV12-4|-
CASSLANRQLVLTF
TGTGCCAGCAGTTTAGCGAATCGGCAACTCGTCCTGACTTTC
>TRBJ1-1|-|TRBV6-5|-
CASGQVLNTEAFF
TGTGCCAGCGGCCAAGTCTTGAACACTGAAGCTTTCTTT
>TRBJ1-1|many|TRBV27|-
CASNWGSGRNTEAFF
TGTGCCAGCAACTGGGGTTCGGGTAGGAACACTGAAGCTTTCTTT
>TRBJ1-1|-|TRBV12-3/TRBV12-4|-
CASTIRGDTEAFF
TGTGCCAGCACCATAAGGGGAGACACTGAAGCTTTCTTT
>TRBJ1-3|many|TRBV12-3/TRBV12-4|-
CASCLQEVSGNTIYF
TGTGCCAGCTGTCTACAGGAGGTCTCTGGAAACACCATATATTTT
>TRBJ2-5|-|TRBV6-2/TRBV6-3|TRBD2
CASSPRGLAGPHAEYF
TGTGCCAGCAGTCCAAGGGGACTAGCGGGACCTCACGCGGAGTACTTC
>TRBJ1-5|many|TRBV7-8|-
CASSLGTIRGNQPQHF
TGTGCCAGCAGCTTAGGGACAATTCGAGGCAATCAGCCCCAGCATTTT
>TRBJ2-6|many|TRBV19|-
CASIPSPQTGANVLTF
TGTGCCAGTATCCCATCCCCTCAGACTGGGGCCAACGTCCTGACTTTC
>TRBJ1-5|many|TRBV27|-
CASNIPGGGNQPQHF
TGTGCCAGCAATATTCCGGGGGGCGGGAATCAGCCCCAGCATTTT
>TRBJ1-2|many|TRBV6-5|TRBD1
CANFGTGDGYTF
TGTGCCAACTTCGGGACAGGGGACGGCTACACCTTC
>TRBJ2-2|many|TRBV6-5|-
CASRQGHANTGELFF
TGTGCCAGCAGACAGGGACACGCGAACACCGGGGAGCTGTTTTTT
>TRBJ1-5|many|TRBV19|-
CASSSGGAAQHF
TGTGCCAGTAGTAGCGGGGGAGCAGCCCAGCATTTT
>TRBJ1-6|many|TRBV20-1|-
CSARDYSYSPLHF
TGCAGTGCTAGAGACTACAGTTATTCACCCCTCCACTTT
>TRBJ2-7|-|TRBV12-3/TRBV12-4|-
CASSSDLYEQCF
TGTGCCAGCAGTTCCGACTTATACGAGCAGTGCTTC
>TRBJ2-5|-|TRBV6-5|TRBD1
CASSYSNRGLGETQYF
TGTGCCAGCAGTTACTCGAACAGGGGTTTGGGAGAGACCCAGTACTTC
>TRBJ1-1|many|TRBV5-8|-
CASSLVESQAFF
TGTGCCAGCAGCTTGGTGGAGTCGCAAGCTTTCTTT
>TRBJ1-3|many|TRBV5-5|-
CASRSPTSGNTIYF
TGTGCCAGCAGGTCGCCAACCTCTGGAAACACCATATATTTT
>TRBJ2-2|-|TRBV11-2|-
CASSLDREVAGELFF
TGTGCCAGCAGCTTAGACAGGGAGGTGGCCGGGGAGCTGTTTTTT
>TRBJ2-5|many|TRBV5-1|-
CASSGGTDQETQYF
TGCGCCAGCAGCGGGGGGACCGACCAAGAGACCCAGTACTTC
>TRBJ2-7|-|TRBV12-3/TRBV12-4|TRBD1
CASSYSRDRGTYEQYF
TGTGCCAGCAGTTACTCCCGAGACAGGGGGACCTACGAGCAGTACTTC
>TRBJ1-1|many|TRBV2|-
CASRLEFMNTEAFF
TGTGCCAGCAGACTCGAATTCATGAACACTGAAGCTTTCTTT
>TRBJ2-5|many|TRBV6-1|-
CASSEDRIGETQYF
TGTGCCAGCAGTGAGGATAGGATTGGAGAGACCCAGTACTTC